This TCR beta chain was sequenced during a study of monozygotic twins with inflammatory bowel disease. The CDR3 is made up of 13 amino acids. The germline V gene encodes CDR1 MNHEY and CDR2 SMNVEV (reference sequence). TCRdb reprocessed the 5' RACE reads and stores each CDR3 protein as one record, lacking DNA. The specimen's table records 440,000 or so distinct CDR3 sequences. The source material was blood. The chain uses TRBV27 and TRBJ2-7; TCRdb calls TRBD2, which cannot be checked without DNA. This sequence was found in a human donor with ulcerative colitis or Crohn's disease, or a healthy co-twin of an affected twin (not recorded which). The CDR3 protein is CASSSGLSYEQYF.